The 12 T cell receptor beta chains below were found in one sample sequenced in a study of blood T cell repertoires in COVID-19. Measured with immunoSEQ multiplex PCR; TCRdb has only the in-frame clones, and not every one. Of about 230,000 clones listed, around 83% are singletons. The sample consisted of peripheral blood. These receptors were collected from a man aged 40-49 years with active or convalescent COVID-19.

This sequence joins TRBV19 and TRBJ1-2; TRBD1 matches 9 bases. Germline loops: CDR1 LNHDA, CDR2 SQIVND (reference sequence). The CDR3 is 15 residues long. Trimming removed 4 bases from V and 4 bases from J; junction bases left unmatched: 7. The CDR3 reads CASSTRQGEGYGYTF. The CDR3 nucleotides read TGTGCCAGTAGTACCCGACAGGGGGAGGGCTATGGCTACACCTTC.

The rearrangement joins TRBV6-5 to TRBJ1-5; D is unresolved. This CDR3 has 13 amino acids. CDR1 is MNHEY and CDR2 is SVGAGI in the germline V gene. V was shortened by 0 bases and J by 5 bases, with 5 bases between the two germline ends. This CDR3 reads CASSYSRYQPQHF. Written as DNA, the CDR3 is TGTGCCAGCAGTTACTCGCGGTATCAGCCCCAGCATTTT.

The chain employs TRBV18 and TRBJ2-7, with D perhaps matching TRBD1 (5 bases). There are 14 residues in the CDR3. Germline lookup yields CDR1 KGHSH and CDR2 LQKENI. Trimming took off 2 bases at V and 1 base at J, with 9 bases between the two ends. CDR3 amino acids: CASSPGANSYEQYF. CDR3 coding DNA: TGTGCCAGCTCACCAGGGGCGAATTCCTACGAGCAGTACTTC.

Only a few counts were recorded for this clone. The CDR3 spells CAWSSDRGVTGELFF. CDR3 DNA: TGTGCCTGGAGTTCTGACAGGGGGGTGACCGGGGAGCTGTTTTTT. This chain connects TRBV30 to TRBJ2-2; 9 bases fit TRBD1. With V trimmed by 2 bases and J by 5 bases, 6 bases remained unmatched. The CDR3 spans 15 residues. Germline loops: CDR1 GTSNPN, CDR2 SVGIG (reference sequence).

This rearrangement joins TRBV6-4 to TRBJ1-1; a weak D match, TRBD1 (5 bases). The CDR3 spans 13 residues. The V and J ends lost 0 bases and 9 bases respectively, with 11 bases between them. CDR1 and CDR2 (germline): MRHNA, SNTAGT. CDR3 bases: TGTGCCAGCAGTGACTCGATAAGGGGTAAAGCTTTCTTT. Amino acid sequence: CASSDSIRGKAFF.

The chain is built from TRBV29-1 and TRBJ1-2, with 12 bases identical to TRBD1. CDR1 is SQVTM, CDR2 ANQGSEA, per germline. Trimming took 7 bases from V and 5 from J; bases not matched to a gene: 14. CDR3 length equals 16 residues. The CDR3 DNA is TGCAGCGCCGCTCCGGGACAGGGGGCAGCGGGATATGGCTACACCTTC. It yields the protein CSAAPGQGAAGYGYTF.

The sample holds one count of this clone. The gene calls are TRBV19 and TRBJ2-3, with 10 bases lining up with TRBD1. V shed 4 bases, J shed 0 bases, and the junction held 4 bases outside the gene matches. This CDR3 contains 16 residues. Germline CDR1 and CDR2: LNHDA and SQIVND (reference sequence). The CDR3: CASSTGQGGSTDTQYF. In DNA form, the CDR3 reads TGTGCCAGTAGTACTGGACAGGGGGGCAGCACAGATACGCAGTATTTT.

The gene calls are TRBV19 and TRBJ1-6, with D hard to call. The CDR3 runs 16 residues. Trimming pared 0 bases from V and 0 bases from J, leaving 6 bases between. Germline CDR1 LNHDA, CDR2 SQIVND (reference sequence). The CDR3 reads CASSIDGSSYNSPLHF. For the CDR3, the DNA is TGTGCCAGTAGTATAGATGGTAGCTCCTATAATTCACCCCTCCACTTT.

The genes are TRBV4-1 and TRBJ2-1, with D maybe TRBD1 (6 bases). Trimming removed 4 bases from V and 2 bases from J, with 12 bases in between. Germline CDR1 is MGHRA and CDR2 is YSYEKL. The CDR3 has 15 residues. The CDR3 loop reads CASSLQGSPYNEQFF. CDR3 nucleotide sequence: TGCGCCAGCAGCCTGCAGGGGTCCCCCTACAATGAGCAGTTCTTC.

The chain links TRBV5-1 to TRBJ2-5, with 8 bases lining up with TRBD2. CDR3 length equals 13 residues. Germline-derived CDR1 and CDR2 are SGHRS and YFSETQ. Germline trimming cut 4 bases from V and 5 bases from J; bases unmatched to any gene: 4. The CDR3 DNA reads TGCGCCAGCAGCGCCCGGGAGGGGGAGACCCAGTACTTC. This gives the protein CASSAREGETQYF.

The chain recombines TRBV12-3 or TRBV12-4 with TRBJ2-7; D ambiguous. V lost 3 bases and J lost 5, with 11 bases in between. This CDR3 has 13 residues. In nucleotides, the CDR3 is TGTGCCAGCAGTTTTGCGTGGCAGGACGAGCAGTACTTC. This gives the protein CASSFAWQDEQYF.

The chain has TRBV6-5 and TRBJ2-2, with 7 bases lining up with TRBD2. The germline CDR1 and CDR2 sequences are MNHEY and SVGAGI. CDR3 length: 14 amino acids. Losses at the gene ends were 7 bases for V and 4 bases for J; bases not matched to a gene: 6. The CDR3 DNA reads as TGTGCCAGCATGGCGGGGGAGATCACCGGGGAGCTGTTTTTT. Translation gives CASMAGEITGELFF.